This T cell receptor (beta chain) was found in a study of T-cell reconstitution after alpha-beta-depleted transplantation in children. Study conclusions and caveats: Several patients had high TCRbeta diversity at day 60; it came from surviving recipient T cells and thymic progenitors. T-cell counts and diversity at one year following transplant were attributed mainly to newly produced T cells. There were reportedly several hundred expanded graft clones from which alpha-beta T cells came about two months after transplant.

To note about this clonotype: What it recognizes is unknown.

Preparation of the TCRbeta library was carried out with unique molecular identifiers. MiXCR was run by TCRdb on the PCR reads, yielding one entry per CDR3 protein. The sample has a few hundred thousand distinct CDR3 sequences, more than 20% seen once. This CDR3 is built from 12 residues. Deletions cut 2 bases from V and 10 bases from J, with 10 bases between. This chain joins TRBV12-3 or TRBV12-4 and TRBJ2-3; no reliable D call. The specimen comprised PBMCs, sampled before TCRalphabeta/CD19-depleted stem cell transplant. This receptor was identified in a boy under two years old with Wiskott-Aldrich syndrome, due to receive a stem cell transplant. Here the CDR3 reads CASSLKGSAQYF. The CDR3 bases are TGTGCCAGCAGTTTAAAGGGCTCTGCGCAGTATTTT.